This TCR beta chain was documented in a study of cytomegalovirus exposure and HLA in healthy donors. The study's findings and limits: In an earlier analysis, in some 540 donors, most V segments appeared productive either ~87% or ~30% of the time. Reports indicated that the classifier achieved high specificity and sensitivity in diagnosing cytomegalovirus status.

PCR primers comprised 60 Vbeta and 13 Jbeta primers. Produced via immunoSEQ multiplex PCR; TCRdb's table is partial and in-frame only. The data hold approximately 200,000 clones, with about four fifths observed a single time. Worth noting for this clone: Its target is unknown.

This CDR3 region has 15 residues. V lost 2 bases, J lost 1 base, and 4 bases stayed unmatched. CDR1 is MNHNY, CDR2 SVGAGI, per germline (reference sequence). This receptor was obtained from a woman between 25 and 40 years old in good health and CMV-seropositive. The chain employs TRBV6-6 and TRBJ2-5; 7 positions match TRBD2. Sequenced material: PBMCs. DNA for the CDR3: TGTGCCAGCAGTTACGGGGGGGGAACCCAAGAGACCCAGTACTTC. It translates to CASSYGGGTQETQYF.